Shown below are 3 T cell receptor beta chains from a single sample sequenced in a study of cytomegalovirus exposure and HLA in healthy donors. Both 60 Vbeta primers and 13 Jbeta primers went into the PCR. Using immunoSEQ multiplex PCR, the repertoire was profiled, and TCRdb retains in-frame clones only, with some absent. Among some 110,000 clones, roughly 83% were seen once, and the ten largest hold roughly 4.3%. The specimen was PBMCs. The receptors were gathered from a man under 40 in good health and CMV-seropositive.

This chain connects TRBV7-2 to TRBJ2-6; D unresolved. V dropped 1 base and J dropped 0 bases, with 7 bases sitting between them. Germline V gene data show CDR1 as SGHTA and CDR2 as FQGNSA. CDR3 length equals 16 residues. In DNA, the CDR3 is TGTGCCAGCAGCTTAGACAGCAACTCTGGGGCCAACGTCCTGACTTTC. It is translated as CASSLDSNSGANVLTF.

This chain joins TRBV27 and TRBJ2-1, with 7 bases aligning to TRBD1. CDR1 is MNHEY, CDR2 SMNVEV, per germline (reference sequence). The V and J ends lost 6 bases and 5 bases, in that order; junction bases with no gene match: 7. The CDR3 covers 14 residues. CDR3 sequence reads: CASRHSGTDNEQFF. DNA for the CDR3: TGTGCCAGCAGACACTCCGGGACAGACAATGAGCAGTTCTTC.

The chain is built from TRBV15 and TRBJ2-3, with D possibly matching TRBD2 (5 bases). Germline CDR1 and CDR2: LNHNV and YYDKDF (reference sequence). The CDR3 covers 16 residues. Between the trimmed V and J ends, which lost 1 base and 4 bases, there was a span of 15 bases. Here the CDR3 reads CATSRGQGSMADTQYF. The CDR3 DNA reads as TGTGCCACCAGCAGAGGCCAAGGGAGTATGGCAGATACGCAGTATTTT.